This T cell receptor beta chain derives from a study of T cells in Graves' hyperthyroidism and ophthalmopathy. Amplified regions were TCR beta CDR3 sequences from RNA transcripts. The TCR CDR3 was amplified in a first-round RT-PCR using the HTBI primer set. TCRdb itself ran the multiplex PCR reads through MiXCR, one entry per CDR3 protein. Of a few hundred thousand distinct CDR3 sequences listed, 12% to 15% are singletons. V gave up 10 bases and J gave up 3 bases, with 15 bases separating them. CDR1 and CDR2 (germline): ENHRY, SYGVKD. CDR3 length: 13 residues. A lack of ophthalmopathy progression within 18 months defined stable Graves' hyperthyroidism.

The sequence derives from a woman aged 40-49 years with Graves' hyperthyroidism. This chain links TRBV10-3 with TRBJ1-1; possible D gene TRBD1, 5 bases. Sequenced material: blood. In DNA form, the CDR3 reads TGTGCCACCGGGACCGGCTTGGACACTGAAGCTTTCTTT. Translation: CATGTGLDTEAFF.